This T cell receptor (beta chain) was captured in a study of blood T cell repertoires in COVID-19. Study as a whole: Sample material is recorded as cDNA or gDNA derived from T cells, B-cell-depleted T cells, or PBMCs.

This table comes from immunoSEQ multiplex PCR, and its TCRdb copy is limited to in-frame clones, with some not included. The sample carries 200,000 to 250,000 clones, 80% to 90% recorded once. The CDR3 covers 14 residues. Trimming took off 7 bases at V and 5 bases at J, with 17 bases between the two ends. The germline V gene has CDR1 MDHEN and CDR2 SYDVKM. This receptor was identified in a woman in her forties or fifties who had been exposed to COVID-19. J is TRBJ1-1 and V is TRBV28; D call uncertain. The material sequenced was PBMCs or T cells enriched from blood (not recorded which). The CDR3 DNA sequence: TGTGCCAGCACTTACAATCCCATCGGGACTGAAGCTTTCTTT. Protein: CASTYNPIGTEAFF.